The 28 T cell receptor beta chains in this list originate from one sample, sequenced in a study of blood T cell repertoires in COVID-19. Produced via immunoSEQ multiplex PCR; TCRdb's table is partial and in-frame only. In the table there are around 340,000 clones, 88% of which are singletons. Material: PBMCs or T cells enriched from blood (not recorded which). The receptors shown here come from a woman aged 25 to 45 who had been exposed to COVID-19.

The chain employs TRBV5-1 and TRBJ1-1; 11 bases match TRBD1. Germline assignment: CDR1 SGHRS and CDR2 YFSETQ. J was trimmed by 8 bases and V by 4 bases; bases with no gene match: 7. The CDR3 loop spans 14 amino acids. The CDR3: CASSTGTGGTEAFF. In DNA form, the CDR3 reads TGCGCCAGCAGCACCGGGACAGGGGGGACCGAAGCTTTCTTT.

V and J are TRBV5-1 and TRBJ2-1; weak D call: TRBD2 (6 bases). The CDR3 loop spans 15 amino acids. Trimming removed 3 bases at V and 7 bases at J, with 17 bases between. Germline V gene lookup returns CDR1 SGHRS and CDR2 YFSETQ. CDR3 DNA sequence: TGCGCCAGCAGCTCGCTGGACCTAGCGTCAAATGAGCAGTTCTTC. It translates to CASSSLDLASNEQFF.

This clone was recorded only once. The gene calls are TRBV6-2 or TRBV6-3 and TRBJ1-2; D call uncertain. The V gene lost 6 bases and the J gene lost 4 bases, with 6 bases spanning the gap. The CDR3 totals 11 residues. CDR1 MNHEY and CDR2 SVGEGT come from the germline V gene. CDR3 amino acids: CASSLIYGYTF. In DNA, the CDR3 is TGTGCCAGCAGCCTAATCTATGGCTACACCTTC.

The V gene is TRBV3-1 (or the pseudogene TRBV3-2), the J gene TRBJ2-3; 7 nucleotides match TRBD2. V was clipped by 0 bases and J by 8 bases; unmatched bases: 8. Germline lookup yields CDR1 LGHDT and CDR2 YNNKEL (reference sequence). The CDR3 extends over 15 amino acids. This CDR3 reads CASSQDTTSSGTQYF. DNA of the CDR3: TGTGCCAGCAGCCAAGATACGACTAGCTCTGGTACGCAGTATTTT.

The CDR3 here is CASSLSLMTRPYYEQYF. The CDR3 region has the DNA TGTGCCAGCAGCTTAAGTCTCATGACTAGGCCGTACTACGAGCAGTACTTC. This sequence joins TRBV7-9 and TRBJ2-7; D possibly corresponds to TRBD2 (6 bases). Germline assignment: CDR1 SEHNR and CDR2 FQNEAQ (reference sequence). Deletions cut 2 bases from V and 3 bases from J, with 20 bases between. The CDR3 consists of 17 residues. The complete variable domain, with remaining parts taken from reference TRBV7-9 and TRBJ2-7, reads DTGVSQNPRHKITKRGQNVTFRCDPISEHNRLYWYRQTLGQGPEFLTYFQNEAQLEKSRLLSDRFSAERPKGSFSTLEIQRTEQGDSAMYLCASSLSLMTRPYYEQYFGPGTRLTVT.

The chain carries TRBV28 and TRBJ1-5; D gene unclear. There are 16 residues in the CDR3. Germline loops: CDR1 MDHEN, CDR2 SYDVKM. The V end was cut by 8 bases, the J end by 0 bases, with 17 bases between. The DNA for the CDR3 is TGTGCCAGCGGGAACCCAGCGGGATATAGCAATCAGCCCCAGCATTTT. Translating it yields CASGNPAGYSNQPQHF.

The rearrangement joins TRBV7-3 to TRBJ1-1; maybe TRBD1 (6 bases). CDR1 and CDR2 from the germline V gene are SGHTA and FQGTGA. CDR3 length: 13 amino acids. The V end lost 4 bases, the J end lost 4 bases, and 10 bases lay between the germline ends. CDR3 in amino acids: CASSYPDSTEAFF. In DNA, the CDR3 is TGTGCCAGCAGCTACCCGGACAGCACTGAAGCTTTCTTT.

This chain links TRBV20-1 with TRBJ2-4; maybe TRBD1 (6 bases). Trimming pared 5 bases from V and 13 bases from J, leaving 15 bases between. This CDR3 comprises 11 residues. Germline V lookup: CDR1 DFQATT, CDR2 SNEGSKA (reference sequence). CDR3 DNA sequence: TGCAGTGCTCGCCGGGACACCCCACAGTACTTC. Its translation is CSARRDTPQYF.

The chain employs TRBV5-5 and TRBJ2-7; D remains ambiguous. With 1 base removed from V and 5 bases from J, the gap between germline ends came to 4 bases. Looked up from germline, CDR1 is SGHKS and CDR2 is YYEKEE (reference sequence). The CDR3 covers 11 residues. The CDR3 loop is CASSLPDEQYF. CDR3 nucleotides: TGTGCCAGCAGCTTGCCGGACGAGCAGTACTTC.

V is TRBV10-3 and J is TRBJ2-2, with TRBD1 identical over 7 bases. After removal of 10 bases from V and 6 bases from J, the junction contained 8 bases not matched to a gene. There are 13 residues in the CDR3. The germline CDR1 and CDR2 sequences are ENHRY and SYGVKD. CDR3 sequence: CATLTGSAGELFF. The CDR3 DNA reads as TGTGCCACCCTGACAGGGTCAGCCGGGGAGCTGTTTTTT.

The rearrangement links TRBV14 to TRBJ2-7; perhaps TRBD1 as D (5 bases). Trimming removed 0 bases from V and 5 bases from J, with 20 bases in between. This CDR3 region has 17 residues. Germline V lookup: CDR1 SGHDN, CDR2 FVKESK. CDR3 DNA sequence: TGTGCCAGCAGCCAAGATCGTAGGGCAGGGCTCCCCCACGAGCAGTACTTC. Protein sequence: CASSQDRRAGLPHEQYF.

The V gene is TRBV28, the J gene TRBJ2-7; perhaps TRBD2 as D (7 bases). The CDR3 is made up of 12 amino acids. From germline, CDR1 is MDHEN and CDR2 SYDVKM. Deletions cut 3 bases from V and 9 bases from J, with 12 bases between. The CDR3 loop is CASSFWGGPQYF. Here the CDR3 DNA reads TGTGCCAGCAGTTTTTGGGGGGGGCCGCAGTACTTC.

This sequence joins TRBV3-1 (or the pseudogene TRBV3-2) and TRBJ2-3; TRBD2 matches at 7 bases. CDR1 is LGHDT and CDR2 is YNNKEL in the germline V gene (reference sequence). This CDR3 is 12 amino acids long. J lost 4 bases, V lost 8 bases, and 3 bases had no gene match. CDR3 DNA sequence: TGTGCCAGCGGGGGGGATCCAGATACGCAGTATTTT. This codes for CASGGDPDTQYF.

The chain uses TRBV9 and TRBJ2-1; 10 bases align to TRBD2. The germline gives CDR1 SGDLS, CDR2 YYNGEE. The V gene end was trimmed by 1 base and the J gene end by 8 bases; junction bases not matched to a gene: 3. This CDR3 region has 14 residues. In DNA, the CDR3 is TGTGCCAGCAGCGTAAGCGGGAGGGTCGATGAGCAGTTCTTC. As protein: CASSVSGRVDEQFF.

V is TRBV19 and J is TRBJ2-7; a possible D gene is TRBD1 (6 bases). The germline V and J ends were trimmed by 3 bases and 6 bases, with 18 bases remaining between them. This CDR3 spans 15 amino acids. The germline CDR1 and CDR2 sequences are LNHDA and SQIVND (reference sequence). CDR3 DNA: TGTGCCAGTAGTATTTCATCCCAGGGGAAAGGCGAGCAGTACTTC. It codes for CASSISSQGKGEQYF.

The chain couples TRBV10-3 to TRBJ1-1; D might be TRBD1 (5 bases). Germline V gene sequence: CDR1 ENHRY, CDR2 SYGVKD. CDR3 length: 13 amino acids. Trimming took off 5 bases at V and 1 base at J, with 8 bases between the two ends. Here the CDR3 DNA reads TGTGCCATCAGTACGACAGAGAACACTGAAGCTTTCTTT. Translated, it gives CAISTTENTEAFF.

The chain carries TRBV13 and TRBJ2-5; D is uncertain. CDR1 is PRHDT and CDR2 is FYEKMQ in the germline V gene (reference sequence). The germline V and J ends were trimmed by 5 bases and 5 bases, with 9 bases remaining between them. The CDR3 is made up of 12 amino acids. The CDR3 spells CASSPRVETQYF. The CDR3 coding sequence is TGTGCCAGCAGCCCCCGCGTGGAGACCCAGTACTTC.

This clone was seen only once. J is TRBJ2-2 and V is TRBV7-6, with unresolved D. The germline V gene has CDR1 SGHVS and CDR2 FNYEAQ. V dropped 1 base and J dropped 3 bases, with 9 bases sitting between them. CDR3 length equals 15 residues. The CDR3 reads CASSLGVAHTGELFF. The CDR3 DNA reads TGTGCCAGCAGCTTAGGTGTGGCCCACACCGGGGAGCTGTTTTTT.

The V gene is TRBV28, the J gene TRBJ1-1; no reliable D call. V lost 6 bases and J lost 4, with 15 bases in between. Per germline, CDR1 MDHEN and CDR2 SYDVKM. CDR3 length: 14 amino acids. Written as DNA, the CDR3 is TGTGCCAGCAGCCTGACGGGATTCAGCACTGAAGCTTTCTTT. Protein product: CASSLTGFSTEAFF.

This rearrangement joins TRBV7-6 to TRBJ2-3; 12 positions agree with TRBD2. This CDR3 is 18 amino acids long. The germline gives CDR1 SGHVS, CDR2 FNYEAQ. Trimming took 6 bases from V and 0 from J; bases not matched to a gene: 10. In nucleotides, the CDR3 is TGTGCCAGCAGTTCGGGACTAGCGGGTCCCACTAGCACAGATACGCAGTATTTT. Translated, it gives CASSSGLAGPTSTDTQYF. The whole variable domain, filled in from reference TRBV7-6 and TRBJ2-3, reads GAGVSQSPRYKVTKRGQDVALRCDPISGHVSLYWYRQALGQGPEFLTYFNYEAQQDKSGLPNDRFSAERPEGSISTLTIQRTEQRDSAMYRCASSSGLAGPTSTDTQYFGPGTRLTVL.

This clone was recorded once. This rearrangement joins TRBV5-1 to TRBJ2-5; TRBD1 matches 12 bases. The CDR3 spans 15 residues. The germline V gene encodes CDR1 SGHRS and CDR2 YFSETQ. V was pared by 4 bases and J by 4 bases, with 5 bases of the junction left unmatched. The CDR3 DNA follows: TGCGCCAGCAGCCAGGGGACAGGGGGCGCAGAGACCCAGTACTTC. Translated, it gives CASSQGTGGAETQYF.

V usage is TRBV29-1 and J usage is TRBJ2-7, with 8 positions matching TRBD1. Germline CDR1 SQVTM, CDR2 ANQGSEA. V gave up 0 bases and J gave up 4 bases; unmatched junction bases: 8. This CDR3 has 15 amino acids. The CDR3 is CSVEDGRTGLYEQYF. As DNA, the CDR3 is TGCAGCGTTGAAGATGGTAGGACAGGGCTATACGAGCAGTACTTC.

The chain uses TRBV28 and TRBJ2-3; 9 bases are a match to TRBD1. Germline CDR1 reads MDHEN; CDR2 reads SYDVKM. Trimming took 4 bases from V and 3 from J; bases not matched to a gene: 14. The CDR3 is 18 residues long. CDR3 region: CASSSSGRDRGVTDTQYF. The CDR3 region has the DNA TGTGCCAGCAGTTCCTCGGGCCGTGACAGGGGGGTTACAGATACGCAGTATTTT.

This chain uses TRBV11-2 with TRBJ2-1; D is perhaps TRBD2 (7 bases). The V end lost 8 bases, the J end lost 5 bases, and 19 bases lay between the germline ends. CDR1 SGHAT and CDR2 FQNNGV come from the germline V gene. The CDR3 sequence is 15 residues long. Written as DNA, the CDR3 is TGTGCCAGCGGGCCCCGCGGGGGCCACGACAATGAGCAGTTCTTC. It codes for CASGPRGGHDNEQFF. The entire variable domain, with the rest obtained from reference TRBV11-2 and TRBJ2-1, is as follows: EAGVAQSPRYKIIEKRQSVAFWCNPISGHATLYWYQQILGQGPKLLIQFQNNGVVDDSQLPKDRFSAERLKGVDSTLKIQPAKLEDSAVYLCASGPRGGHDNEQFFGPGTRLTVL.

The chain recombines TRBV28 with TRBJ1-3; D ambiguous. CDR3 length: 13 amino acids. V was clipped by 4 bases and J by 2 bases, with 6 bases between them. Germline V gene lookup returns CDR1 MDHEN and CDR2 SYDVKM. CDR3 sequence reads: CASSYLTGNTIYF. CDR3 sequence (DNA): TGTGCCAGCAGTTATCTTACTGGAAACACCATATATTTT.

The chain carries TRBV2 and TRBJ1-2; 10 nucleotides align to TRBD1. Trimming removed 4 bases from V and 8 bases from J; junction bases left unmatched: 7. CDR1 SNHLY and CDR2 FYNNEI come from the germline V gene. The CDR3 loop spans 14 amino acids. The CDR3 DNA reads TGTGCCAGCAGTGTGATGACAGGGGGCGGAGGCTACACCTTC. It yields the protein CASSVMTGGGGYTF.

The J gene is TRBJ1-3, the V gene TRBV30, with D maybe TRBD1 (6 bases). Germline V lookup: CDR1 GTSNPN, CDR2 SVGIG (reference sequence). V dropped 5 bases and J dropped 5 bases, with 19 bases sitting between them. CDR3 length: 15 amino acids. CDR3 sequence reads: CAWGQSGRGRNTIYF. DNA for the CDR3: TGTGCCTGGGGACAGTCGGGCAGGGGTCGAAACACCATATATTTT.

The rearrangement links TRBV27 to TRBJ2-2; 9 bases align to TRBD1. Germline loops: CDR1 MNHEY, CDR2 SMNVEV (reference sequence). V shed 5 bases and J 1 base; nucleotides not matched to a gene: 17. This CDR3 is built from 20 residues. Here the CDR3 reads CASSPPGQGPWGENTGELFF. For the CDR3, the DNA is TGTGCCAGCAGTCCTCCGGGACAGGGTCCTTGGGGCGAGAACACCGGGGAGCTGTTTTTT.